This T cell receptor beta chain was identified in a study of cytomegalovirus exposure and HLA in healthy donors. Study summary: Most genotyped donors, over 70% of roughly 400, had Caucasian-associated genetic ancestry.

The PCR was carried out with 60 Vbeta primers and 13 Jbeta primers. Clones were read by immunoSEQ multiplex PCR, and TCRdb kept only the in-frame ones, dropping some. The table shows some 130,000 clones, with approximately 78% occurring only once. Broader study findings: CMV serostatus alone was available as immune exposure information. The study put about 180 TCR beta chains on its list as cytomegalovirus-associated.

V gave up 2 bases and J gave up 0 bases, with 13 bases separating them. CDR1 and CDR2 from the germline V gene are KGHSH and LQKENI. This CDR3 has 17 residues. With regard to this clone: Its antigen is not known.

This sequence joins TRBV18 and TRBJ1-4; D gene ambiguous. Sequenced input: PBMCs. This sequence originates from a female donor in good health and CMV-seronegative. This chain's CDR3 is CASSPDWSAATNEKLFF. The CDR3, as DNA: TGTGCCAGCTCACCAGATTGGTCAGCGGCAACTAATGAAAAACTGTTTTTT.